This TCR beta chain is drawn from a study of OX40 agonist ivuxolimab in advanced cancers. For the study at large: Prior anti-PD-1, anti-PD-L1 or anti-CTLA-4 therapy did not bar entry, and roughly 40% had some.

Germline V lookup: CDR1 SGHKS, CDR2 YYEKEE (reference sequence). V was trimmed by 2 bases and J by 2 bases, leaving 11 bases between them. The CDR3 has 15 residues. Regarding the study as a whole: At 0.1-3.0 mg/kg, partial responders had clonal expansion among the lowest observed. Circulating CD4+ and CD8+ T cells showed clonal expansion by week 6 at 0.1 to 3.0 mg/kg. CD8+ T cells were the subset that, on average, had more expanded clones than CD4+.

A remark on this clone: Its specificity is unknown.

TCRdb's copy holds only in-frame clones and misses some; the assay was immunoSEQ multiplex PCR. The sample lists 25,000 to 35,000 clones, about 83% occurring once. The sequence derives from an adult with an advanced solid tumor such as melanoma, head and neck, liver or kidney cancer. Sequenced here: CD4+ or CD8+ T cells sorted from blood, sampled in a trial of the OX40 agonist ivuxolimab. The genes are TRBV5-5 and TRBJ2-4; D is uncertain. This CDR3 reads CASSFSILTKNIQYF. The CDR3 DNA follows: TGTGCCAGCAGCTTTTCCATACTTACCAAAAACATTCAGTACTTC.